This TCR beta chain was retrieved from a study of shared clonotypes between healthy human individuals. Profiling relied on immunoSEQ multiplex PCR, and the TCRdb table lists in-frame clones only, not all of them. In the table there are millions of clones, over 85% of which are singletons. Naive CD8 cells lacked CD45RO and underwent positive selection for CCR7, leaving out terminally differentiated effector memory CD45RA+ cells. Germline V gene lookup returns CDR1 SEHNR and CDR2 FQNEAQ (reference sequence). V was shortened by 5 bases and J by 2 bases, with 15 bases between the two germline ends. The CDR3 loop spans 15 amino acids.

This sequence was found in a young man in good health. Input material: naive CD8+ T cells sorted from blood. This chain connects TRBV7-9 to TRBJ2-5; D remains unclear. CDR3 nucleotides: TGTGCCAGCAGCCCTACCAGCACCCTGCAAGAGACCCAGTACTTC. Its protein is CASSPTSTLQETQYF.